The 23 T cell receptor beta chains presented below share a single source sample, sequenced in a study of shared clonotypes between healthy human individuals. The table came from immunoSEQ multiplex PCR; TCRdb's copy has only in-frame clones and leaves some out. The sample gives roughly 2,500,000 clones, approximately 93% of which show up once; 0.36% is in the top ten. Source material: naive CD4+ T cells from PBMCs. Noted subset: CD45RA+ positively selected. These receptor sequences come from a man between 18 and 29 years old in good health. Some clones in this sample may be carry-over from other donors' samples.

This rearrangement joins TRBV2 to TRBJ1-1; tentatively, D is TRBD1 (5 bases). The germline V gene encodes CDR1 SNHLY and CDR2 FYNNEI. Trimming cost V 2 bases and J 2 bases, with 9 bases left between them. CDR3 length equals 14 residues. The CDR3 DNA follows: TGTGCCAGCAGTGAAAGTAGGGACAACACTGAAGCTTTCTTT. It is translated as CASSESRDNTEAFF.

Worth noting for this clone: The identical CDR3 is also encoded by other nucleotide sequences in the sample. CDR3 sequence reads: CASSPQGAGTDTQYF. CDR3 sequence (DNA): TGTGCCAGCAGTCCACAGGGGGCGGGTACAGATACGCAGTATTTT. The chain links TRBV28 to TRBJ2-3; 9 nucleotides align to TRBD1. Germline CDR1 and CDR2: MDHEN and SYDVKM. CDR3 length equals 15 residues. With 5 bases clipped from V and 3 bases from J, the junction kept 6 bases outside the gene matches.

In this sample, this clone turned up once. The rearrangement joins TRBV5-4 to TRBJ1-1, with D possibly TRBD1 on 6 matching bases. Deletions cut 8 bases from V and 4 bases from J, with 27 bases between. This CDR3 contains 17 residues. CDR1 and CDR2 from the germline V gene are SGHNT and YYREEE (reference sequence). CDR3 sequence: CASSPGALRGEGTEAFF. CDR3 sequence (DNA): TGTGCCAGTTCACCCGGGGCACTAAGGGGGGAGGGCACTGAAGCTTTCTTT.

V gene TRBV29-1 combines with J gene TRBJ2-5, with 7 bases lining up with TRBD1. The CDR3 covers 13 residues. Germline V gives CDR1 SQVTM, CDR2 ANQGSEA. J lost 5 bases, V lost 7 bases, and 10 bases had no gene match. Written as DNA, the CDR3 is TGCAGCGGTAATCGACAGGGATCGGAGACCCAGTACTTC. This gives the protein CSGNRQGSETQYF.

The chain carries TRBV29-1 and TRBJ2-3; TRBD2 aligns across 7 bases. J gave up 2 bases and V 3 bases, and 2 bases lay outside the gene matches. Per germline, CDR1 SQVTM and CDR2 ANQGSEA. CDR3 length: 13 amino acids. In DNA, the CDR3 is TGCAGCGTTGACGCGGGAGCCACAGATACGCAGTATTTT. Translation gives CSVDAGATDTQYF.

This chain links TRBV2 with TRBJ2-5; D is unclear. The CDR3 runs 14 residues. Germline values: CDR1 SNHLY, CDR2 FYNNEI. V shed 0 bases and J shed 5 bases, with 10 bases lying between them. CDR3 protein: CASSEARLGETQYF. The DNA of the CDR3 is TGTGCCAGCAGTGAAGCAAGACTGGGGGAGACCCAGTACTTC. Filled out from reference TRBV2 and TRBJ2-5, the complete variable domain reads EPEVTQTPSHQVTQMGQEVILRCVPISNHLYFYWYRQILGQKVEFLVSFYNNEISEKSEIFDDQFSVERPDGSNFTLKIRSTKLEDSAMYFCASSEARLGETQYFGPGTRLLVL.

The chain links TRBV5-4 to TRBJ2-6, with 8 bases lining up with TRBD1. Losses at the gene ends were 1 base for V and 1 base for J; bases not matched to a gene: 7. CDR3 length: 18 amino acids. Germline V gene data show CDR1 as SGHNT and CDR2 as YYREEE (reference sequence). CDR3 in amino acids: CASSLQQGAGSGANVLTF. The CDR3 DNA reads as TGTGCCAGCAGCTTGCAGCAGGGGGCAGGGTCTGGGGCCAACGTCCTGACTTTC.

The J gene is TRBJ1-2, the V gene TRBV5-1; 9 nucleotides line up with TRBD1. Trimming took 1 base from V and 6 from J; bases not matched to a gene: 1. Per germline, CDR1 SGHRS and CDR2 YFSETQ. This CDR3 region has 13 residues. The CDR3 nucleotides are TGCGCCAGCAGCTTGAACAGGGGGCATGGCTACACCTTC. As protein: CASSLNRGHGYTF. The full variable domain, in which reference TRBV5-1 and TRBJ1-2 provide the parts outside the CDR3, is KAGVTQTPRYLIKTRGQQVTLSCSPISGHRSVSWYQQTPGQGLQFLFEYFSETQRNKGNFPGRFSGRQFSNSRSEMNVSTLELGDSALYLCASSLNRGHGYTFGSGTRLTVV.

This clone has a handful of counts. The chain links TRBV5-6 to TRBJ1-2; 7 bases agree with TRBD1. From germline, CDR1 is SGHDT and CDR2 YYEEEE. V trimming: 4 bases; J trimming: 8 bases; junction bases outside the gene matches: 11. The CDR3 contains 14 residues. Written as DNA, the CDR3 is TGTGCCAGCAGCACGAAGACAGGGTTGGGCGGCTACACCTTC. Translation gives CASSTKTGLGGYTF.

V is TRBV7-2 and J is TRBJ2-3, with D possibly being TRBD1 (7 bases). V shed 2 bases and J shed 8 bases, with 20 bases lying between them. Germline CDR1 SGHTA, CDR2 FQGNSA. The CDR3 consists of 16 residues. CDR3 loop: CASSLNAGGTPVTQYF. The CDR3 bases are TGTGCCAGCAGCTTAAATGCAGGGGGGACTCCTGTTACGCAGTATTTT.

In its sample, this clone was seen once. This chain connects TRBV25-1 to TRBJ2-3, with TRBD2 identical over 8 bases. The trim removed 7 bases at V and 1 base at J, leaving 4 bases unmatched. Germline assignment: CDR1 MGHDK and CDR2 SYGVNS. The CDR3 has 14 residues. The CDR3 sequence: CASTAGGGTDTQYF. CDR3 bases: TGTGCCAGCACCGCCGGGGGGGGCACAGATACGCAGTATTTT.

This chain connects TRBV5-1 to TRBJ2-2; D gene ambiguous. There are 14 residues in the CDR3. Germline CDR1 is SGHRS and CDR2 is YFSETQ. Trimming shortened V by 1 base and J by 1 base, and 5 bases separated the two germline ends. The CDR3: CASSLIQNTGELFF. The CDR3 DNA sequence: TGCGCCAGCAGCTTGATCCAGAACACCGGGGAGCTGTTTTTT.

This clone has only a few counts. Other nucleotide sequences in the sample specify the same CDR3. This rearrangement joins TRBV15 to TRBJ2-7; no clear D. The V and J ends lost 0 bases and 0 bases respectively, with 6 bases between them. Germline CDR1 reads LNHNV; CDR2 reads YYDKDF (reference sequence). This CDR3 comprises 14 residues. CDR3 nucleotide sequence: TGTGCCACCAGCAGAGATCCAGGCTCCTACGAGCAGTACTTC. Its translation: CATSRDPGSYEQYF.

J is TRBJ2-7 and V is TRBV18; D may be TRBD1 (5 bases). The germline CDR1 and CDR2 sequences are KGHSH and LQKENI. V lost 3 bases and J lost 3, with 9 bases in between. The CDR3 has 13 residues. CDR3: CASSPGAYYEQYF. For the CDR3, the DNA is TGTGCCAGCTCACCTGGGGCTTACTACGAGCAGTACTTC.

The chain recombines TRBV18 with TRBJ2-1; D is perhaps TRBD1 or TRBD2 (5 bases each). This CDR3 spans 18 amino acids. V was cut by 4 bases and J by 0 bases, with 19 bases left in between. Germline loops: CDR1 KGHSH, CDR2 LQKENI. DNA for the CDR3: TGTGCCAGCTCACAATTACCTTTATGGGGGAGCTCCTACAATGAGCAGTTCTTC. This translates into CASSQLPLWGSSYNEQFF.

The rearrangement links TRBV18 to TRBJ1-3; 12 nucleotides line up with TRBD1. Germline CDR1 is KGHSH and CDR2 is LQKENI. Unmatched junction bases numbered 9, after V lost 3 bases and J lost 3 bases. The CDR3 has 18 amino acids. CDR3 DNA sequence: TGTGCCAGCTCACCCCTGGGACAGGGGGCACCGGGTGGAAACACCATATATTTT. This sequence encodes CASSPLGQGAPGGNTIYF.

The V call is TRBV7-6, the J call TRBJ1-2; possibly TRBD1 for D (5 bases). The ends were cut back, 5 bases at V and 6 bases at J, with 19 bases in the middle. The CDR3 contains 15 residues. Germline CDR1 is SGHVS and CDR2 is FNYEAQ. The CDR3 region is CASSPLLGDTHGYTF. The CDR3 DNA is TGTGCCAGCAGCCCCCTTCTAGGGGATACCCATGGCTACACCTTC.

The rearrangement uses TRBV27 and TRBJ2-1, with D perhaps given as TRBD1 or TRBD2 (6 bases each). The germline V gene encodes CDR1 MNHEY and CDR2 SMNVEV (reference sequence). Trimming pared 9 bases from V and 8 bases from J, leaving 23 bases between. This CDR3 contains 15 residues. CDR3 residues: CASKQGLIRRDEQFF. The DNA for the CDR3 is TGTGCCAGTAAACAGGGCCTCATAAGGAGGGATGAGCAGTTCTTC.

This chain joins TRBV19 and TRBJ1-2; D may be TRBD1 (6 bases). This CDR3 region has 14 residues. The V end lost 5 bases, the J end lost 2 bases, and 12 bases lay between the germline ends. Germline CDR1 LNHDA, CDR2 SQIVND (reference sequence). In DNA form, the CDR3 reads TGTGCCAGTAGTTCGGACAGTCTCAACTATGGCTACACCTTC. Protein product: CASSSDSLNYGYTF.

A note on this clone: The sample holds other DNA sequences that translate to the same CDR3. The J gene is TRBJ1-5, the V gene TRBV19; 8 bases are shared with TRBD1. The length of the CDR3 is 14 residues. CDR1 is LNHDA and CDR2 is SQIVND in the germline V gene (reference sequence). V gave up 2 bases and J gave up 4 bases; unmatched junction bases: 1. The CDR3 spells CASSIRTGNQPQHF. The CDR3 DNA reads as TGTGCCAGTAGTATAAGGACAGGGAATCAGCCCCAGCATTTT.

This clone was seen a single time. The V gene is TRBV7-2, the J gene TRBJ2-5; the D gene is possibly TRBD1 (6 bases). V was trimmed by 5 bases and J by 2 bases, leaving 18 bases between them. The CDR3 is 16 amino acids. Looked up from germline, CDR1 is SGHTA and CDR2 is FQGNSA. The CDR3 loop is CASSPGGRNLQETQYF. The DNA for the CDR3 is TGTGCCAGCAGCCCTGGGGGCCGCAACCTTCAAGAGACCCAGTACTTC.

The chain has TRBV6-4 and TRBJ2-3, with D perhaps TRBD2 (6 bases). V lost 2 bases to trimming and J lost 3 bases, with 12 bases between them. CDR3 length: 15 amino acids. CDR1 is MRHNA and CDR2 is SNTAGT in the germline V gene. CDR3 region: CASSDEGGGTDTQYF. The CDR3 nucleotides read TGTGCCAGCAGTGACGAGGGAGGAGGGACAGATACGCAGTATTTT.

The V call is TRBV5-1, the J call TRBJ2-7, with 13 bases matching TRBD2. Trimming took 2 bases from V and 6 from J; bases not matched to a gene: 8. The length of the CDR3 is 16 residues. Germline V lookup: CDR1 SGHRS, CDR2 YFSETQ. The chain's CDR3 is CASSFELAGGPLEQYF. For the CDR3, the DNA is TGCGCCAGCAGCTTCGAACTAGCGGGAGGGCCCCTCGAGCAGTACTTC.